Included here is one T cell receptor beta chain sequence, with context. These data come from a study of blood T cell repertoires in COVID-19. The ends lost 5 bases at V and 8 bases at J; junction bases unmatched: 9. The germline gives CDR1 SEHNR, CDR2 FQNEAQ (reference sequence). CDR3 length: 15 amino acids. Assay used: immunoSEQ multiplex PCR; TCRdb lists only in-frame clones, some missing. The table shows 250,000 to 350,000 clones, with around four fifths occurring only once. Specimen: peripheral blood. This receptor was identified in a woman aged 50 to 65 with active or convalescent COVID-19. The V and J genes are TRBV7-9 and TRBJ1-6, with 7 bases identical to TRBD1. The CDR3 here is CASSRAGTADSPLHF. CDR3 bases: TGTGCCAGCAGCCGCGCCGGGACAGCGGATTCACCCCTCCACTTT.